These 26 T cell receptor beta chains originate from one sample sequenced in a study of T cell responses to AZD1222 COVID-19 vaccine. Produced via immunoSEQ multiplex PCR; TCRdb's table is partial and in-frame only. The sample contains 70,000 to 95,000 clones, under 90% of which appear only once. Sequencing used peripheral blood, obtained 28 days after the second AZD1222 dose. These receptors were collected from an adult who received the AZD1222 COVID-19 vaccine.

The chain uses TRBV30 and TRBJ2-1, with TRBD2 matching over 8 bases. Germline V gene lookup returns CDR1 GTSNPN and CDR2 SVGIG (reference sequence). CDR3 length: 13 residues. V dropped 2 bases and J dropped 7; count of bases not matched to a gene: 4. DNA of the CDR3: TGTGCCTGGAGTCGGGGGGGGGTTAATGAGCAGTTCTTC. Protein product: CAWSRGGVNEQFF.

This chain connects TRBV7-2 to TRBJ1-1; D may be TRBD1 (5 bases). V lost 0 bases and J 2 bases, leaving 10 bases between the germline ends. The CDR3 spans 15 residues. From germline, CDR1 is SGHTA and CDR2 FQGNSA. The chain's CDR3 is CASSLARGGNTEAFF. The DNA of the CDR3 is TGTGCCAGCAGCTTAGCGCGCGGGGGAAACACTGAAGCTTTCTTT.

V gene TRBV7-3 combines with J gene TRBJ2-1; tentative D call: TRBD1 (6 bases). The CDR3 totals 15 residues. V dropped 4 bases and J dropped 0 bases, with 10 bases sitting between them. CDR1 and CDR2 from the germline V gene are SGHTA and FQGTGA. CDR3 region: CASSSGQTSYNEQFF. The DNA of the CDR3 is TGTGCCAGCAGCTCCGGACAGACCTCCTACAATGAGCAGTTCTTC. The whole variable domain, remainder taken from reference TRBV7-3 and TRBJ2-1, is GAGVSQTPSNKVTEKGKYVELRCDPISGHTALYWYRQSLGQGPEFLIYFQGTGAADDSGLPNDRFFAVRPEGSVSTLKIQRTERGDSAVYLCASSSGQTSYNEQFFGPGTRLTVL.

The chain recombines TRBV4-2 with TRBJ2-6, with D unresolved. CDR3 length: 15 residues. Trimming removed 0 bases at V and 4 bases at J, with 7 bases between. From germline, CDR1 is LGHNA and CDR2 YNFKEQ. In DNA, the CDR3 is TGTGCCAGCAGCCAAGATCTCACGGGGGCCAACGTCCTGACTTTC. It yields the protein CASSQDLTGANVLTF.

This clone was detected only a few times. The chain carries TRBV19 and TRBJ1-1; 8 bases match TRBD1. CDR3 length: 13 residues. V lost 6 bases to trimming and J lost 7 bases; unmatched junction nucleotides: 7. Germline V lookup: CDR1 LNHDA, CDR2 SQIVND (reference sequence). CDR3 sequence (DNA): TGTGCCAGTAGACGGCAGGGGGCCTTTGAAGCTTTCTTT. It translates to CASRRQGAFEAFF. Complete variable domain (other parts from reference TRBV19 and TRBJ1-1): DGGITQSPKYLFRKEGQNVTLSCEQNLNHDAMYWYRQDPGQGLRLIYYSQIVNDFQKGDIAEGYSVSREKKESFPLTVTSAQKNPTAFYLCASRRQGAFEAFFGQGTRLTVV.

This clone was detected only once. The chain carries TRBV7-2 and TRBJ1-2; no firm D call. The germline V gene has CDR1 SGHTA and CDR2 FQGNSA. This CDR3 is built from 12 residues. Trimming pared 3 bases from V and 8 bases from J, leaving 10 bases between. As DNA, the CDR3 is TGTGCCAGCAGCTTCCAAGGCCGGGGCTACACCTTC. This sequence encodes CASSFQGRGYTF.

This clone was detected only a few times. This chain connects TRBV4-1 to TRBJ2-2; D gene uncertain. The germline V gene has CDR1 MGHRA and CDR2 YSYEKL. The CDR3 is 15 residues long. Deletions cut 3 bases from V and 2 bases from J, with 10 bases between. This CDR3 is CASSHNKGNTGELFF. Written as DNA, the CDR3 is TGCGCCAGCAGCCACAACAAAGGAAACACCGGGGAGCTGTTTTTT.

The rearrangement joins TRBV27 to TRBJ1-2, with D perhaps matching TRBD1 (5 bases). The CDR3 consists of 14 residues. Germline assignment: CDR1 MNHEY and CDR2 SMNVEV (reference sequence). V shed 6 bases and J shed 2 bases, with 13 bases lying between them. Here the CDR3 reads CASSPGWGNYGYTF. In DNA form, the CDR3 reads TGTGCCAGCAGCCCCGGGTGGGGGAACTATGGCTACACCTTC.

This clone has just one count. J is TRBJ2-5 and V is TRBV5-1, with D possibly being TRBD1 or TRBD2 (5 bases each). Between the trimmed V and J ends, which lost 4 bases and 3 bases, there was a span of 13 bases. The CDR3 contains 14 residues. The germline gives CDR1 SGHRS, CDR2 YFSETQ. The CDR3 loop reads CASSTGRGEETQYF. DNA for the CDR3: TGCGCCAGCAGCACGGGACGCGGTGAAGAGACCCAGTACTTC.

The V gene is TRBV28, the J gene TRBJ2-7; D possibly corresponds to TRBD2 (6 bases). CDR1 and CDR2 (germline): MDHEN, SYDVKM. This CDR3 comprises 15 residues. Between the trimmed V and J ends, which lost 6 bases and 6 bases, there was a span of 21 bases. The CDR3 DNA follows: TGTGCCAGCAGAGTTCGGGGGATGAGGGGCCTCGAGCAGTACTTC. As protein: CASRVRGMRGLEQYF. Variable domain in full (rest from reference TRBV28 and TRBJ2-7): DVKVTQSSRYLVKRTGEKVFLECVQDMDHENMFWYRQDPGLGLRLIYFSYDVKMKEKGDIPEGYSVSREKKERFSLILESASTNQTSMYLCASRVRGMRGLEQYFGPGTRLTVT.

CDR3 nucleotides: TGTGCCACCGGTCATCTAACAGGGGACACCGGGGAGCTGTTTTTT. Translating it yields CATGHLTGDTGELFF. The chain recombines TRBV15 with TRBJ2-2, with 7 bases that match TRBD1. Germline trimming cut 8 bases from V and 3 bases from J; bases unmatched to any gene: 9. Germline-derived CDR1 and CDR2 are LNHNV and YYDKDF (reference sequence). This CDR3 is 15 amino acids long.

The rearrangement joins TRBV24-1 to TRBJ1-2; D gene unclear. From germline, CDR1 is KGHDR and CDR2 SFDVKD. The CDR3 is 14 residues long. V was shortened by 2 bases and J by 5 bases, with 11 bases between the two germline ends. CDR3 sequence reads: CATSDSGDTYGYTF. CDR3 bases: TGTGCCACCAGTGATTCCGGCGATACGTATGGCTACACCTTC.

The rearrangement links TRBV21-1 to TRBJ1-2. TRBV21-1 is designated a pseudogene. This CDR3 is built from 9 residues. In nucleotides, the CDR3 is TGTGCCAGCAAGGGAGGCTACACCTTC. This sequence encodes CASKGGYTF.

The CDR3 bases are TGTGCCAGCAGTTTATACTTCTCCGCACAGGGAGCCGGGAGTCTCATGCAGTACTTC. Translated: CASSLYFSAQGAGSLMQYF. J is TRBJ2-7 and V is TRBV28; either TRBD1 or TRBD2 may fit D (6 bases each). The V gene lost 1 base and the J gene lost 9 bases, with 31 bases spanning the gap. In germline, CDR1 is MDHEN, CDR2 SYDVKM. The CDR3 sequence is 19 residues long.

This clone was observed a single time. The chain links TRBV27 to TRBJ1-5; 7 nucleotides agree with TRBD1. There are 15 residues in the CDR3. The V gene's germline CDR1 is MNHEY and CDR2 SMNVEV (reference sequence). J gave up 1 base and V 6 bases, and 6 bases lay outside the gene matches. CDR3 region: CASSRTGLSNQPQHF. CDR3 nucleotide sequence: TGTGCCAGCAGCCGGACAGGTCTCAGCAATCAGCCCCAGCATTTT.

This chain uses TRBV12-3 or TRBV12-4 with TRBJ1-2, with D hard to call. The ends were cut back, 5 bases at V and 5 bases at J, with 9 bases in the middle. The CDR3 extends over 12 amino acids. This CDR3 reads CASSPGIYGYTF. The CDR3 nucleotides read TGTGCCAGCAGTCCGGGGATATATGGCTACACCTTC.

V is TRBV5-1 and J is TRBJ2-1, with TRBD1 identical over 9 bases. This CDR3 region has 14 residues. V shed 2 bases and J 9 bases; nucleotides not matched to a gene: 6. Germline assignment: CDR1 SGHRS and CDR2 YFSETQ. In nucleotides, the CDR3 is TGCGCCAGCAGCTTAGGACAGGGGCTTGGTGAGCAGTTCTTC. Translation gives CASSLGQGLGEQFF.

This clone came up once. The chain carries TRBV4-2 and TRBJ1-2; TRBD1 matches 9 bases. With 5 bases clipped from V and 8 bases from J, the junction kept 9 bases outside the gene matches. The germline gives CDR1 LGHNA, CDR2 YNFKEQ. This CDR3 is built from 14 residues. CDR3 nucleotides: TGTGCCAGCAGCGCCCGGACAGGGGACACCGGCTACACCTTC. Translating it yields CASSARTGDTGYTF.

This clone was detected only a few times. The sample has other DNA sequences that encode this CDR3 too. The rearrangement uses TRBV5-6 and TRBJ2-7; D is unresolved. Germline lookup yields CDR1 SGHDT and CDR2 YYEEEE. The CDR3 length is 11 residues. Trimming removed 5 bases from V and 0 bases from J, with 3 bases in between. The CDR3 is CASSSSYEQYF. CDR3 nucleotides: TGTGCCAGCAGTTCCTCCTACGAGCAGTACTTC.

The V call is TRBV12-3 or TRBV12-4, the J call TRBJ2-7; 8 bases agree with TRBD1. The junction had 5 bases not matched to a gene; V was cut back by 7 bases and J by 3 bases. CDR3 length: 13 residues. The CDR3 DNA sequence: TGTGCCAGCACGCAGGGGGCCTTCTACGAGCAGTACTTC. Translating gives CASTQGAFYEQYF.

The chain carries TRBV4-1 and TRBJ1-4; 10 nucleotides match TRBD1. The CDR3 runs 15 residues. V lost 5 bases and J lost 7; bases outside the gene matches: 7. Germline loops: CDR1 MGHRA, CDR2 YSYEKL. CDR3 loop: CASSGRTGGTEKLFF. The CDR3, as DNA: TGCGCCAGCAGCGGGCGGACAGGGGGGACTGAAAAACTGTTTTTT.

The chain couples TRBV27 to TRBJ1-2; the D gene is possibly TRBD1 (6 bases). Germline V gene data show CDR1 as MNHEY and CDR2 as SMNVEV (reference sequence). The length of the CDR3 is 18 residues. Trimming took off 2 bases at V and 4 bases at J, with 23 bases between the two ends. The CDR3 coding sequence is TGTGCCAGCAGTTTAATTACCGGGGGGGCAGGGGCGTCCTATGGCTACACCTTC. Residues: CASSLITGGAGASYGYTF.

A single count supports this clone. The chain joins TRBV5-4 to TRBJ2-1, with D perhaps matching TRBD1 (6 bases). CDR3 length: 15 amino acids. From germline, CDR1 is SGHNT and CDR2 YYREEE (reference sequence). The V gene lost 0 bases and the J gene lost 1 base, with 8 bases spanning the gap. The DNA for the CDR3 is TGTGCCAGCAGCTTGGGTACAGGGTCCTACAATGAGCAGTTCTTC. This translates into CASSLGTGSYNEQFF.

V gene TRBV9 combines with J gene TRBJ2-2; maybe TRBD1 (5 bases). V was shortened by 0 bases and J by 1 base, with 10 bases between the two germline ends. Germline V gene sequence: CDR1 SGDLS, CDR2 YYNGEE. The CDR3 contains 16 residues. CDR3 region: CASSVVQGKNTGELFF. CDR3 in DNA: TGTGCCAGCAGCGTAGTGCAGGGCAAGAACACCGGGGAGCTGTTTTTT. The complete variable domain, with remaining parts taken from reference TRBV9 and TRBJ2-2, reads DSGVTQTPKHLITATGQRVTLRCSPRSGDLSVYWYQQSLDQGLQFLIQYYNGEERAKGNILERFSAQQFPDLHSELNLSSLELGDSALYFCASSVVQGKNTGELFFGEGSRLTVL.

This clone was seen a single time. J is TRBJ2-4 and V is TRBV6-5, with a possible D match to TRBD2 (6 bases). Looked up from germline, CDR1 is MNHEY and CDR2 is SVGAGI. V was pared by 5 bases and J by 9 bases, with 11 bases between. The CDR3 has 12 amino acids. The CDR3: CASSLLGGIQYF. CDR3 DNA sequence: TGTGCCAGCAGTCTCCTCGGGGGCATTCAGTACTTC.

A few counts support this clone. This sample includes further DNA sequences coding for the same CDR3. J is TRBJ2-7 and V is TRBV4-1, with a weak D call TRBD1 (6 bases). CDR3 length equals 13 residues. Germline values: CDR1 MGHRA, CDR2 YSYEKL. The ends were cut back, 6 bases at V and 4 bases at J, with 13 bases in the middle. The CDR3 protein is CASSQGLSYEQYF. In DNA, the CDR3 is TGCGCCAGCAGTCAGGGGTTGTCGTACGAGCAGTACTTC.